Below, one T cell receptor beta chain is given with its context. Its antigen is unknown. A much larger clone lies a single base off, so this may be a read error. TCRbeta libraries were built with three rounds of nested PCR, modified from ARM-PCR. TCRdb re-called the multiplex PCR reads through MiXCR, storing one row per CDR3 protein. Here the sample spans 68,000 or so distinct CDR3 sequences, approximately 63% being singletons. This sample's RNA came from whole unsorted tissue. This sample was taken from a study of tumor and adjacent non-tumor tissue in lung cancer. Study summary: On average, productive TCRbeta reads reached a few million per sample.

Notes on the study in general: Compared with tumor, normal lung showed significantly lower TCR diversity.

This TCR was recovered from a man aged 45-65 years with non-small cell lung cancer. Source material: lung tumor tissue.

The DNA for the CDR3 is TGCGCCAGCAACCAAGATCGGGGGGGGAGTAATGAGCAGTTCTTC. It encodes CASNQDRGGSNEQFF. The chain carries TRBV4-1 and TRBJ2-1; 8 bases match TRBD2. CDR3 length: 15 residues. Germline loops: CDR1 MGHRA, CDR2 YSYEKL.